The sequence of this TCR beta chain was determined in a study of cytomegalovirus exposure and HLA in healthy donors. Findings and limits, study-wide: Earlier analysis looked at TCR beta V segments, and most were productive about 87% or about 30% of the time. One variant, a missense change in DCLRE1C, was linked in a later analysis to TCR beta V- and J-gene trimming.

PCR primers comprised 60 Vbeta and 13 Jbeta primers. The table came from immunoSEQ multiplex PCR; TCRdb's copy has only in-frame clones and leaves some out. Of approximately 150,000 clones listed, around 85% are singletons. The sample holds a few counts of this clone. As yet, its antigen is unknown. Trimming stripped 1 base from V and 1 base from J, with 9 bases between. Germline CDR1 SGHTA, CDR2 FQGNSA. The CDR3 totals 15 residues. This TCR derives from a woman aged 30 to 39 in good health and CMV-seronegative. The J gene is TRBJ2-3, the V gene TRBV7-2; the D gene is possibly TRBD2 (6 bases). Sequencing was carried out using PBMCs. The CDR3 nucleotides are TGTGCCAGCAGCTTAGTGGCTAGCGGCACAGATACGCAGTATTTT. It translates to CASSLVASGTDTQYF.